The 18 T cell receptor beta chains below were found in one sample sequenced in a study of response to subunit inactivated influenza vaccine. TCRdb called the RT-PCR reads again in MiXCR, with one record for every CDR3 protein. This table holds roughly 760,000 distinct CDR3 sequences, around 20% found once. This sample comprised PBMCs from blood, obtained approximately 5 days after vaccination. The receptors originated from a man over 45 who received an inactivated influenza vaccine.

This clonotype was counted only a few times. The rearrangement joins TRBV20-1 to TRBJ2-3, with D tentatively TRBD1 (6 bases). Germline CDR1 DFQATT, CDR2 SNEGSKA (reference sequence). Trimming removed 2 bases at V and 2 bases at J, with 14 bases between. There are 15 residues in the CDR3. CDR3 sequence: CSARSGHNLTDTQYF. The CDR3 nucleotides read TGCAGTGCTAGATCGGGACACAACCTCACAGATACGCAGTATTTT.

This sequence joins TRBV29-1 and TRBJ2-7; D unclear. The CDR3 is 12 amino acids. With 8 bases removed from V and 2 bases from J, the gap between germline ends came to 13 bases. Per germline, CDR1 SQVTM and CDR2 ANQGSEA. CDR3 sequence (DNA): TGCAGCTTTTCGGACGGTACCTACGAGCAGTACTTC. Translation gives CSFSDGTYEQYF.

The CDR3 DNA is TGCAGTGCGGAAAAGGGACTAGCCGACGAGACCCAGTACTTC. The encoded protein is CSAEKGLADETQYF. V and J are TRBV20-1 and TRBJ2-5; 9 positions agree with TRBD2. V was pared by 6 bases and J by 5 bases, with 10 bases of the junction left unmatched. The germline CDR1 and CDR2 sequences are DFQATT and SNEGSKA (reference sequence). The CDR3 contains 14 residues.

The DNA of the CDR3 is TGTGCCAGCAGTTTAGGACTAGCGGGAGGGCGAGATACGCAGTATTTT. Amino acid sequence: CASSLGLAGGRDTQYF. This sequence joins TRBV12-3 or TRBV12-4 and TRBJ2-3; 14 bases match TRBD2. With 1 base clipped from V and 5 bases from J, the junction kept 2 bases outside the gene matches. The CDR3 loop spans 16 amino acids.

CDR3 DNA sequence: TGTGCCAGCAGTGAAAGGGACGGCTCCCAAGAGACCCAGTACTTC. It specifies CASSERDGSQETQYF. This chain links TRBV2 with TRBJ2-5; perhaps D is TRBD1 or TRBD2 (5 bases each). The CDR3 sequence is 15 residues long. Germline lookup yields CDR1 SNHLY and CDR2 FYNNEI. V gave up 2 bases and J gave up 1 base, with 11 bases separating them.

The chain couples TRBV28 to TRBJ1-3, with TRBD1 identical over 7 bases. The CDR3 extends over 16 amino acids. Germline V lookup: CDR1 MDHEN, CDR2 SYDVKM. V trimming: 7 bases; J trimming: 2 bases; junction bases outside the gene matches: 11. The CDR3, as DNA: TGTGCCAGCACAGGAGGGGGCGCGTTCGCTGGAAACACCATATATTTT. Translated, it gives CASTGGGAFAGNTIYF.

This clonotype was seen ten or more times. The chain links TRBV29-1 to TRBJ2-1; TRBD2 agrees at 8 bases. The junction had 12 bases not matched to a gene; V was cut back by 1 base and J by 7 bases. Germline CDR1 SQVTM, CDR2 ANQGSEA. The CDR3 spans 16 residues. The CDR3 bases are TGCAGCGTTGAAGCAGGCCTAGCGGGTTACAGGAATGAGCAGTTCTTC. It codes for CSVEAGLAGYRNEQFF.

This clonotype came up many times. The chain combines TRBV20-1 with TRBJ1-5; 9 nucleotides line up with TRBD1. Germline V CDR1 and CDR2: DFQATT, SNEGSKA (reference sequence). The V gene end was trimmed by 1 base and the J gene end by 0 bases; junction bases not matched to a gene: 1. This CDR3 is built from 15 residues. The CDR3 coding sequence is TGCAGTGCTAGAGGGACAGGGGATAGCAATCAGCCCCAGCATTTT. It translates to CSARGTGDSNQPQHF.

For the CDR3, the DNA is TGTGCCAGCAGTTTGGGGGCCTCTGGAAACACCATATATTTT. As protein: CASSLGASGNTIYF. This chain joins TRBV12-3 or TRBV12-4 and TRBJ1-3; possible D gene TRBD1, 6 bases. The CDR3 contains 14 residues. Trimming removed 3 bases from V and 0 bases from J, with 6 bases in between.

The table lists this clonotype with many counts. This chain uses TRBV12-3 or TRBV12-4 with TRBJ2-7, with 12 bases identical to TRBD1. V lost 4 bases, J lost 6 bases, and 7 bases stayed unmatched. The CDR3 length is 15 residues. This CDR3 reads CASSSTGTGGSEQYF. The CDR3 bases are TGTGCCAGCAGTTCCACCGGGACAGGGGGCAGCGAGCAGTACTTC.

This clonotype was observed at least ten times. The gene calls are TRBV6-2 or TRBV6-3 and TRBJ2-5; 9 bases are shared with TRBD2. V lost 5 bases to trimming and J lost 6 bases; unmatched junction nucleotides: 13. The CDR3 is 16 residues long. The germline CDR1 and CDR2 sequences are MNHEY and SVGEGT. The CDR3: CASSLNVAGARKTQYF. DNA of the CDR3: TGTGCCAGCAGTCTAAACGTAGCGGGAGCACGAAAGACCCAGTACTTC.

J is TRBJ1-1 and V is TRBV21-1; no check of the table's D call, TRBD1, against the DNA was made. TRBV21-1 is an annotated pseudogene. CDR3 size: 15 residues. The DNA of the CDR3 is TGTGCCAGCAGCAACTCACAGGGGGTTCGTACTGAAGCTTTCTTT. This encodes CASSNSQGVRTEAFF.

This clonotype has just a few counts. The rearrangement joins TRBV19 to TRBJ1-5; TRBD1 is a possible D gene (6 bases). The CDR3 is made up of 15 amino acids. Germline V CDR1 and CDR2: LNHDA, SQIVND (reference sequence). V lost 7 bases, J lost 2 bases, and 15 bases lay in between. The CDR3 spells CASIPTGRRNQPQHF. CDR3 DNA sequence: TGTGCCAGTATCCCCACAGGGAGGCGCAATCAGCCCCAGCATTTT.

The chain combines TRBV20-1 with TRBJ1-1, with TRBD1 identical over 7 bases. The CDR3 totals 16 residues. The germline V gene encodes CDR1 DFQATT and CDR2 SNEGSKA (reference sequence). Germline trimming cut 2 bases from V and 2 bases from J; bases unmatched to any gene: 11. CDR3: CSARPRQGVLNTEAFF. The CDR3 DNA reads TGCAGTGCTAGACCCCGACAGGGCGTCCTTAACACTGAAGCTTTCTTT.

This clonotype was seen a handful of times. The chain joins TRBV6-1 to TRBJ2-1; no clear D gene. Germline values: CDR1 MNHNS, CDR2 SASEGT. Deletions cut 10 bases from V and 7 bases from J, with 8 bases between. This CDR3 comprises 10 residues. The CDR3 loop reads CATAWNEQFF. The CDR3 DNA reads as TGTGCCACCGCGTGGAATGAGCAGTTCTTC.

The J gene is TRBJ2-7, the V gene TRBV12-3 or TRBV12-4; D unclear. V was trimmed by 6 bases and J by 6 bases, leaving 15 bases between them. CDR3 length: 13 amino acids. CDR3 in amino acids: CASSISPLGEQYF. CDR3 bases: TGTGCCAGCAGCATTTCCCCCTTAGGCGAGCAGTACTTC.

This clonotype occurred a few times. The chain combines TRBV19 with TRBJ2-7; D might be TRBD2 (7 bases). This CDR3 contains 12 residues. V was cut by 5 bases and J by 5 bases, with 10 bases left in between. Germline V gene lookup returns CDR1 LNHDA and CDR2 SQIVND (reference sequence). This CDR3 is CASSHGGHEQYF. The CDR3 DNA follows: TGTGCCAGTAGTCACGGGGGGCACGAGCAGTACTTC.

The rearrangement uses TRBV27 and TRBJ2-5, with D possibly matching TRBD2 (6 bases). CDR1 MNHEY and CDR2 SMNVEV come from the germline V gene (reference sequence). V was pared by 2 bases and J by 0 bases, with 10 bases between. The CDR3 contains 15 residues. The CDR3 spells CASSLTLAYQETQYF. In nucleotides, the CDR3 is TGTGCCAGCAGTTTAACCCTAGCGTACCAAGAGACCCAGTACTTC.